Presented here are 24 T cell receptor beta chains from one specimen sequenced in a study of blood T cell repertoires in COVID-19. Sequencing used immunoSEQ multiplex PCR; TCRdb keeps in-frame clones, though not all of them. The sample has 250,000 to 400,000 clones, roughly 90% seen once. Sequenced: peripheral blood. These receptor sequences come from a woman in her twenties or thirties with COVID-19, enrolled during active disease.

The genes are TRBV7-9 and TRBJ1-1; D is undetermined. With 5 bases removed from V and 3 bases from J, the gap between germline ends came to 7 bases. In germline, CDR1 is SEHNR, CDR2 FQNEAQ (reference sequence). The CDR3 extends over 12 amino acids. CDR3 sequence: CASSRRDTEAFF. CDR3 bases: TGTGCCAGCAGCCGTCGGGACACTGAAGCTTTCTTT.

The chain is built from TRBV19 and TRBJ2-3; weak D call: TRBD1 (6 bases). CDR1 and CDR2 from the germline V gene are LNHDA and SQIVND (reference sequence). This CDR3 has 14 residues. The ends were cut back, 6 bases at V and 4 bases at J, with 14 bases in the middle. The CDR3 loop is CASSLRGAADTQYF. DNA for the CDR3: TGTGCCAGTAGCCTCAGGGGCGCCGCAGATACGCAGTATTTT.

The rearrangement uses TRBV29-1 and TRBJ1-1; D unclear. This CDR3 is built from 13 residues. Germline CDR1 and CDR2: SQVTM and ANQGSEA. Trimming stripped 7 bases from V and 1 base from J, with 13 bases between. The CDR3 nucleotides are TGCAGCGCCGAGGTTCAGACGAACACTGAAGCTTTCTTT. This encodes CSAEVQTNTEAFF.

The CDR3: CASSYSRRETEAFF. For the CDR3, the DNA is TGTGCCAGCAGTTACTCGAGGCGGGAGACTGAAGCTTTCTTT. The V and J genes are TRBV6-5 and TRBJ1-1; D gene uncertain. CDR1 is MNHEY, CDR2 SVGAGI, per germline. This CDR3 contains 14 residues. The germline V and J ends were trimmed by 0 bases and 5 bases, with 10 bases remaining between them.

This clone has just one count. The chain carries TRBV10-3 and TRBJ2-7; no firm D call. CDR1 and CDR2 (germline): ENHRY, SYGVKD. The CDR3 has 13 residues. With 6 bases removed from V and 0 bases from J, the gap between germline ends came to 9 bases. This CDR3 is CAIRLAASYEQYF. The CDR3 DNA reads as TGTGCCATCAGATTAGCCGCCTCCTACGAGCAGTACTTC.

The genes are TRBV24-1 and TRBJ2-7, with TRBD1 matching 9 bases. The trim removed 3 bases at V and 2 bases at J, leaving 1 base unmatched. This CDR3 contains 14 residues. CDR1 KGHDR and CDR2 SFDVKD come from the germline V gene. Written as DNA, the CDR3 is TGTGCCACCAGTGATCGGACAGGGGCCTACGAGCAGTACTTC. Translated, it gives CATSDRTGAYEQYF.

V is TRBV30 and J is TRBJ1-2; a weak D match, TRBD1 (5 bases). With 5 bases removed from V and 2 bases from J, the gap between germline ends came to 15 bases. The germline CDR1 and CDR2 sequences are GTSNPN and SVGIG (reference sequence). The CDR3 spans 14 residues. The CDR3, as DNA: TGTGCCTGGGGGCGGGGGGGACCCAACTATGGCTACACCTTC. It is translated as CAWGRGGPNYGYTF.

The rearrangement joins TRBV30 to TRBJ2-2, with D possibly matching TRBD2 (6 bases). V shed 0 bases and J shed 5 bases, with 13 bases lying between them. Germline loops: CDR1 GTSNPN, CDR2 SVGIG (reference sequence). This CDR3 has 15 residues. The DNA for the CDR3 is TGTGCCTGGAGTGTAGGCGGGGAAAGGACCGGGGAGCTGTTTTTT. As protein: CAWSVGGERTGELFF.

The chain joins TRBV27 to TRBJ1-1; D is possibly TRBD1 (5 bases). Deletions cut 5 bases from V and 3 bases from J, with 13 bases between. CDR3 length: 14 amino acids. CDR1 and CDR2 (germline): MNHEY, SMNVEV (reference sequence). Here the CDR3 DNA reads TGTGCCAGCAGTCGAAACCAGGGTCACACTGAAGCTTTCTTT. It specifies CASSRNQGHTEAFF.

The chain couples TRBV19 to TRBJ2-1; 8 positions match TRBD2. This CDR3 contains 11 residues. CDR1 is LNHDA, CDR2 SQIVND, per germline (reference sequence). CDR3 nucleotides: TGTGGAGCGGGAGTGAACAATGAGCAGTTCTTC. This codes for CGAGVNNEQFF.

The chain is built from TRBV10-1 and TRBJ2-3; possible D gene TRBD2, 6 bases. V was trimmed by 10 bases and J by 4 bases, leaving 18 bases between them. From germline, CDR1 is WNHNN and CDR2 SYGVQD (reference sequence). This CDR3 is built from 14 residues. Here the CDR3 DNA reads TGCGCCACCCGTCGGAGGGGAGTCCCAGATACGCAGTATTTT. This codes for CATRRRGVPDTQYF.

This chain connects TRBV6-5 to TRBJ2-1, with 11 bases that match TRBD2. Germline CDR1 is MNHEY and CDR2 is SVGAGI. The V segment lost 4 bases and the J segment 4 bases; nucleotides outside the gene matches: 6. This CDR3 has 16 amino acids. CDR3 protein: CASSSTRTSGYNEQFF. CDR3 coding DNA: TGTGCCAGCAGTTCAACTCGGACTAGCGGGTACAATGAGCAGTTCTTC.

The V gene is TRBV20-1, the J gene TRBJ1-4; 7 nucleotides line up with TRBD1. V shed 3 bases, J shed 3 bases, and the junction held 4 bases outside the gene matches. Germline values: CDR1 DFQATT, CDR2 SNEGSKA (reference sequence). This CDR3 has 14 residues. CDR3 coding DNA: TGCAGTGCTAGTTTGGGGACAGCTAATGAAAAACTGTTTTTT. Its protein product is CSASLGTANEKLFF.

The CDR3 DNA reads TGTGCCAGCAGTTTAGTCCCCCAATTCTATGGCTACACCTTC. Protein: CASSLVPQFYGYTF. J is TRBJ1-2 and V is TRBV28; D gene uncertain. CDR3 length: 14 amino acids. Trimming cost V 2 bases and J 4 bases, with 11 bases left between them. Per the germline V gene, CDR1 is MDHEN and CDR2 is SYDVKM.

The chain has TRBV7-2 and TRBJ1-1; possible D gene TRBD1, 5 bases. The CDR3 is made up of 14 amino acids. V lost 2 bases and J lost 4, with 11 bases in between. From germline, CDR1 is SGHTA and CDR2 FQGNSA. CDR3 sequence (DNA): TGTGCCAGCAGCTTAACTGGCGGGGGCACTGAAGCTTTCTTT. Translated: CASSLTGGGTEAFF. Looking up the rest from reference TRBV7-2 and TRBJ1-1 gives the full variable domain: GAGVSQSPSNKVTEKGKDVELRCDPISGHTALYWYRQSLGQGLEFLIYFQGNSAPDKSGLPSDRFSAERTGGSVSTLTIQRTQQEDSAVYLCASSLTGGGTEAFFGQGTRLTVV.

V and J are TRBV5-4 and TRBJ2-1; D may be TRBD1 (6 bases). The CDR3 contains 13 residues. The V gene lost 3 bases and the J gene lost 6 bases, with 10 bases spanning the gap. Germline values: CDR1 SGHNT, CDR2 YYREEE (reference sequence). This chain's CDR3 is CASSSQGSNEQFF. CDR3 nucleotides: TGTGCCAGCAGCTCGCAGGGGTCCAATGAGCAGTTCTTC.

This rearrangement joins TRBV24-1 to TRBJ2-7, with D hard to call. V gave up 4 bases and J gave up 6 bases, with 15 bases separating them. This CDR3 is built from 14 residues. The germline CDR1 and CDR2 sequences are KGHDR and SFDVKD. The CDR3 region is CATSDPGQSGEQYF. The DNA for the CDR3 is TGTGCCACCAGTGACCCCGGTCAATCGGGCGAGCAGTACTTC.

The rearrangement links TRBV15 to TRBJ2-3; 7 bases map to TRBD2. The CDR3 length is 15 residues. Germline V gene lookup returns CDR1 LNHNV and CDR2 YYDKDF (reference sequence). V dropped 1 base and J dropped 5; count of bases not matched to a gene: 6. This CDR3 is CATSRVAGARDTQYF. As DNA, the CDR3 is TGTGCCACCAGCAGAGTCGCGGGAGCCAGAGATACGCAGTATTTT.

In nucleotides, the CDR3 is TGTGCCAGCAGGCAGCTTAAAGAGGTCAATGAGCAGTTCTTC. It codes for CASRQLKEVNEQFF. The chain recombines TRBV6-5 with TRBJ2-1; D remains unclear. Between the trimmed V and J ends, which lost 6 bases and 6 bases, there was a span of 15 bases. CDR3 length equals 14 residues. Germline V CDR1 and CDR2: MNHEY, SVGAGI.

This clone was detected only once. The chain has TRBV7-6 and TRBJ1-1; D gene uncertain. CDR1 SGHVS and CDR2 FNYEAQ come from the germline V gene. V was shortened by 3 bases and J by 6 bases, with 8 bases between the two germline ends. The CDR3 has 12 amino acids. The CDR3 sequence: CASSFDPAEAFF. The CDR3 nucleotides are TGTGCCAGCAGCTTTGATCCGGCTGAAGCTTTCTTT.

V and J are TRBV2 and TRBJ2-1; 14 positions agree with TRBD2. J lost 5 bases, V lost 6 bases, and 9 bases had no gene match. Germline-derived CDR1 and CDR2 are SNHLY and FYNNEI. The CDR3 covers 17 residues. CDR3 amino acids: CASRGTSGSRSDNEQFF. The CDR3 bases are TGTGCCAGCAGGGGGACTAGCGGGAGTCGAAGTGACAATGAGCAGTTCTTC. The variable domain in full, with the rest retrieved from reference TRBV2 and TRBJ2-1, is EPEVTQTPSHQVTQMGQEVILRCVPISNHLYFYWYRQILGQKVEFLVSFYNNEISEKSEIFDDQFSVERPDGSNFTLKIRSTKLEDSAMYFCASRGTSGSRSDNEQFFGPGTRLTVL.

The rearrangement joins TRBV28 to TRBJ1-2; possible D gene TRBD1, 5 bases. The CDR3 extends over 16 amino acids. The V gene lost 3 bases and the J gene lost 4 bases, with 18 bases spanning the gap. Germline CDR1 is MDHEN and CDR2 is SYDVKM. CDR3 DNA: TGTGCCAGCAGTTTGTCTGAAGGTGGGGGAGGCTATGGCTACACCTTC. Its protein product is CASSLSEGGGGYGYTF.

The chain combines TRBV30 with TRBJ2-1; 11 bases map to TRBD2. V was clipped by 5 bases and J by 0 bases; unmatched bases: 3. Germline CDR1 reads GTSNPN; CDR2 reads SVGIG (reference sequence). The CDR3 is made up of 15 amino acids. In nucleotides, the CDR3 is TGTGCCTGGGGACTAGCGGGTTTCTCCTACAATGAGCAGTTCTTC. It specifies CAWGLAGFSYNEQFF.

This chain connects TRBV5-4 to TRBJ1-1; 8 nucleotides agree with TRBD1. The CDR3 is made up of 14 amino acids. The ends lost 3 bases at V and 4 bases at J; junction bases unmatched: 5. Per germline, CDR1 SGHNT and CDR2 YYREEE (reference sequence). The CDR3 spells CASSWETGGTEAFF. The CDR3 DNA reads as TGTGCCAGCAGCTGGGAAACAGGGGGCACTGAAGCTTTCTTT.